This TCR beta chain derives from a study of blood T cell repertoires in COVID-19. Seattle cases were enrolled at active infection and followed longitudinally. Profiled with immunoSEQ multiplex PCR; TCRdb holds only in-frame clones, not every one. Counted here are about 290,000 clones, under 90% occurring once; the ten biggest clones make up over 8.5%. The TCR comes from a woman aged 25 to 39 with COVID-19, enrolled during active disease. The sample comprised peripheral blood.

The CDR3 is CASSRGLAGDREQFF. The CDR3 DNA reads as TGCGCCAGCAGCCGAGGACTAGCGGGGGATCGAGAGCAGTTCTTC. The chain couples TRBV5-1 to TRBJ2-1, with 13 nucleotides matching TRBD2. V was clipped by 4 bases and J by 10 bases; unmatched bases: 8. Looked up from germline, CDR1 is SGHRS and CDR2 is YFSETQ. This CDR3 region has 15 residues.